What follows are 28 T cell receptor beta chains derived from one specimen sequenced in a study of T cells after posttransplantation cyclophosphamide. Data came from immunoSEQ multiplex PCR; TCRdb stores just in-frame clones and leaves some out. Reported are 30,000 or so clones, none seen only once; the ten largest carry under 3%. The source material was PBMCs. The receptor source for this set is a woman in her sixties in good health, CMV-negative, and a related stem cell transplant donor.

This clone has ten or more counts. The rearrangement uses TRBV2 and TRBJ2-7, with a tentative D call TRBD2 (5 bases). Trimming took off 3 bases at V and 7 bases at J, with 16 bases between the two ends. Germline V gives CDR1 SNHLY, CDR2 FYNNEI. The length of the CDR3 is 14 residues. CDR3 sequence: CASSEQGPRGEQYF. The CDR3 bases are TGTGCCAGCAGTGAGCAAGGGCCTCGCGGGGAGCAGTACTTC.

The V gene is TRBV27, the J gene TRBJ2-3; possible D gene TRBD2, 5 bases. With 4 bases removed from V and 5 bases from J, the gap between germline ends came to 19 bases. This CDR3 is 16 amino acids long. The V gene's germline CDR1 is MNHEY and CDR2 SMNVEV (reference sequence). The DNA for the CDR3 is TGTGCCAGCAGTTCAAATGTAGTCCTCGCGGGAGATACGCAGTATTTT. This codes for CASSSNVVLAGDTQYF.

J is TRBJ2-3 and V is TRBV5-1; TRBD2 agrees at 8 bases. The germline CDR1 and CDR2 sequences are SGHRS and YFSETQ. The J segment lost 6 bases and the V segment lost 7 bases, leaving 10 bases of the junction unmatched. The CDR3 is made up of 14 amino acids. In nucleotides, the CDR3 is TGCGCCAGCGGCACGGGGGGGGCAGGGGATACGCAGTATTTT. Protein sequence: CASGTGGAGDTQYF.

This clone was detected ten times or more. The CDR3 DNA follows: TGTGCCAGAGGGGGCGGGCGGGGCTCTGGGGCCAACGTCCTGACTTTC. This translates into CARGGGRGSGANVLTF. The genes are TRBV19 and TRBJ2-6, with D possibly being TRBD1 (7 bases). V shed 9 bases and J shed 0 bases, with 15 bases lying between them. The CDR3 runs 16 residues. In germline, CDR1 is LNHDA, CDR2 SQIVND (reference sequence).

Many counts were recorded for this clone. The gene calls are TRBV28 and TRBJ1-3; D remains unclear. The CDR3 contains 14 residues. Trimming pared 2 bases from V and 1 base from J, leaving 6 bases between. CDR1 and CDR2 (germline): MDHEN, SYDVKM. The CDR3 region is CASSLPQSGNTIYF. CDR3 nucleotide sequence: TGTGCCAGCAGTTTACCCCAATCTGGAAACACCATATATTTT.

Many counts were recorded for this clone. The chain has TRBV2 and TRBJ2-7, with a tentative D call TRBD2 (6 bases). The CDR3 consists of 17 residues. The germline V and J ends were trimmed by 5 bases and 0 bases, with 20 bases remaining between them. The germline V gene encodes CDR1 SNHLY and CDR2 FYNNEI. The CDR3 protein is CASSFLPGLITSYEQYF. Here the CDR3 DNA reads TGTGCCAGCAGTTTTCTACCTGGACTAATTACCTCCTACGAGCAGTACTTC. Using reference TRBV2 and TRBJ2-7 for the parts outside the CDR3, the full variable domain is EPEVTQTPSHQVTQMGQEVILRCVPISNHLYFYWYRQILGQKVEFLVSFYNNEISEKSEIFDDQFSVERPDGSNFTLKIRSTKLEDSAMYFCASSFLPGLITSYEQYFGPGTRLTVT.

In this sample, this clone turned up many times. This chain connects TRBV4-3 to TRBJ2-2; D ambiguous. Trimming pared 0 bases from V and 7 bases from J, leaving 6 bases between. The CDR3 covers 13 residues. Looked up from germline, CDR1 is LGHNA and CDR2 is YSLEER. CDR3 loop: CASSQELRGELFF. CDR3 bases: TGCGCCAGCAGCCAAGAGTTGCGCGGGGAGCTGTTTTTT.

This clone was seen at least ten times. The chain has TRBV2 and TRBJ2-7; tentatively, D is TRBD1 or TRBD2 (5 bases each). CDR3 size: 12 residues. The germline CDR1 and CDR2 sequences are SNHLY and FYNNEI. Trimming removed 6 bases at V and 1 base at J, with 7 bases between. Here the CDR3 reads CASSRESYEQYF. As DNA, the CDR3 is TGTGCCAGCAGCAGGGAGTCCTACGAGCAGTACTTC. The full variable domain, in which reference TRBV2 and TRBJ2-7 provide the parts outside the CDR3, is EPEVTQTPSHQVTQMGQEVILRCVPISNHLYFYWYRQILGQKVEFLVSFYNNEISEKSEIFDDQFSVERPDGSNFTLKIRSTKLEDSAMYFCASSRESYEQYFGPGTRLTVT.

This clone was counted at least ten times. The rearrangement uses TRBV5-1 and TRBJ1-6, with 7 nucleotides matching TRBD1. Germline values: CDR1 SGHRS, CDR2 YFSETQ. This CDR3 comprises 17 residues. With 0 bases clipped from V and 6 bases from J, the junction kept 9 bases outside the gene matches. Here the CDR3 DNA reads TGCGCCAGCAGCTTGGACAGGGGCCCGCCGGGTAATTCACCCCTCCACTTT. This encodes CASSLDRGPPGNSPLHF.

The V call is TRBV9, the J call TRBJ1-5; weak D call: TRBD1 (6 bases). The CDR3 sequence is 15 residues long. Germline CDR1 reads SGDLS; CDR2 reads YYNGEE. The germline V and J ends were trimmed by 2 bases and 6 bases, with 15 bases remaining between them. As DNA, the CDR3 is TGTGCCAGCAGCGTCGGCCAGGGGTATGGTCAGCCCCAGCATTTT. Translating gives CASSVGQGYGQPQHF.

This clone appeared many times. The V call is TRBV6-5, the J call TRBJ2-7, with D possibly being TRBD1 (6 bases). The CDR3 has 14 residues. V was clipped by 5 bases and J by 1 base, with 12 bases between them. The germline V gene has CDR1 MNHEY and CDR2 SVGAGI. CDR3 in amino acids: CASSNTGISYEQYF. The CDR3 nucleotides are TGTGCCAGCAGTAACACAGGGATATCCTACGAGCAGTACTTC.

The table lists this clone with many counts. J is TRBJ2-1 and V is TRBV29-1; perhaps TRBD2 as D (5 bases). V was trimmed by 6 bases and J by 7 bases, leaving 25 bases between them. CDR1 is SQVTM and CDR2 is ANQGSEA in the germline V gene. The CDR3 has 16 residues. The CDR3 spells CSVDSASWVTGNEQFF. The DNA for the CDR3 is TGCAGCGTGGACTCAGCTAGCTGGGTTACCGGTAATGAGCAGTTCTTC.

This clone was observed a handful of times. The chain carries TRBV4-2 and TRBJ2-7; the match to TRBD1 covers 8 bases. CDR3 length: 18 amino acids. Germline trimming cut 3 bases from V and 3 bases from J; bases unmatched to any gene: 16. Germline CDR1 reads LGHNA; CDR2 reads YNFKEQ. The CDR3 protein is CASSHDLGRQGASYEQYF. The CDR3 DNA reads as TGTGCCAGCAGCCATGACCTGGGTAGGCAGGGGGCCAGCTACGAGCAGTACTTC.

This rearrangement joins TRBV30 to TRBJ2-5; the match to TRBD2 covers 8 bases. Trimming took 1 base from V and 1 from J; bases not matched to a gene: 5. This CDR3 has 15 residues. Germline V CDR1 and CDR2: GTSNPN, SVGIG (reference sequence). The CDR3 here is CAWSGLANAQETQYF. As DNA, the CDR3 is TGTGCCTGGAGTGGACTAGCGAATGCCCAAGAGACCCAGTACTTC. Full variable domain (remainder filled in from reference TRBV30 and TRBJ2-5): SQTIHQWPATLVQPVGSPLSLECTVEGTSNPNLYWYRQAAGRGLQLLFYSVGIGQISSEVPQNLSASRPQDRQFILSSKKLLLSDSGFYLCAWSGLANAQETQYFGPGTRLLVL.

At least ten counts were recorded for this clone. V gene TRBV4-2 combines with J gene TRBJ1-5; D uncertain. Germline CDR1 and CDR2: LGHNA and YNFKEQ. The ends were cut back, 3 bases at V and 5 bases at J, with 14 bases in the middle. The CDR3 spans 15 residues. The chain's CDR3 is CASSHSDKVDQPQHF. CDR3 nucleotide sequence: TGTGCCAGCAGCCATTCCGACAAGGTCGATCAGCCCCAGCATTTT.

Many counts were recorded for this clone. V gene TRBV10-3 combines with J gene TRBJ2-3, with 12 bases fitting TRBD2. V lost 4 bases, J lost 0 bases, and 5 bases stayed unmatched. The CDR3 runs to 17 residues. The germline CDR1 and CDR2 sequences are ENHRY and SYGVKD. This CDR3 reads CAISGTSGTSSTDTQYF. CDR3 DNA: TGTGCCATCAGTGGGACTAGCGGGACCTCTAGCACAGATACGCAGTATTTT.

A few counts support this clone. The genes are TRBV15 and TRBJ2-7, with 9 bases fitting TRBD1. Trimming cost V 4 bases and J 6 bases; bases outside gene matches: 4. CDR1 LNHNV and CDR2 YYDKDF come from the germline V gene (reference sequence). The CDR3 runs 13 residues. The CDR3 DNA reads TGTGCCACCAGCAAGGACAGGGGTCCCGAGCAGTACTTC. Its protein is CATSKDRGPEQYF.

This clone was seen only a few times. CDR3 sequence reads: CASRRDRQNTGELFF. For the CDR3, the DNA is TGCGCCAGCAGACGGGACAGGCAAAACACCGGGGAGCTGTTTTTT. The V call is TRBV5-1, the J call TRBJ2-2; 8 bases agree with TRBD1. The germline gives CDR1 SGHRS, CDR2 YFSETQ. This CDR3 is built from 15 residues. J gave up 2 bases and V 5 bases, and 5 bases lay outside the gene matches.

This clone has at least ten counts. V is TRBV18 and J is TRBJ1-2, with TRBD1 identical over 11 bases. The CDR3 totals 16 residues. Trimming at V came to 2 bases and at J to 5 bases, leaving 7 bases not matched to a gene. CDR1 is KGHSH, CDR2 LQKENI, per germline. In DNA, the CDR3 is TGTGCCAGCTCACCAAACCGGGACAGGGGGGCTTATGGCTACACCTTC. This translates into CASSPNRDRGAYGYTF.

V and J are TRBV5-1 and TRBJ2-5; D ambiguous. CDR3 length: 14 amino acids. V was trimmed by 1 base and J by 5 bases, leaving 12 bases between them. Germline V CDR1 and CDR2: SGHRS, YFSETQ. In nucleotides, the CDR3 is TGCGCCAGCAGCTTGATGGGCGTGAGGGAGACCCAGTACTTC. It specifies CASSLMGVRETQYF.

This clone was seen repeatedly, ten times or more. The rearrangement joins TRBV24-1 to TRBJ2-2, with TRBD1 as a possible D gene (6 bases). Germline assignment: CDR1 KGHDR and CDR2 SFDVKD. The CDR3 runs to 16 residues. Trimming took off 4 bases at V and 0 bases at J, with 11 bases between the two ends. The chain's CDR3 is CATSDLRQANTGELFF. The DNA for the CDR3 is TGTGCCACCAGTGACCTCCGACAGGCGAACACCGGGGAGCTGTTTTTT.

This clone was recorded at least ten times. This chain connects TRBV7-3 to TRBJ2-7; TRBD2 is a possible D gene (6 bases). Germline assignment: CDR1 SGHTA and CDR2 FQGTGA. V shed 2 bases and J shed 1 base, with 12 bases lying between them. This CDR3 is built from 15 residues. CDR3 in DNA: TGTGCCAGCAGCTTATCGGCGGGAAAATCCTACGAGCAGTACTTC. Amino acid sequence: CASSLSAGKSYEQYF.

This clone was recorded at least ten times. V is TRBV5-1 and J is TRBJ2-7; D perhaps matches TRBD2 (5 bases). Deletions cut 4 bases from V and 2 bases from J, with 13 bases between. Germline CDR1 reads SGHRS; CDR2 reads YFSETQ. The CDR3 spans 14 residues. CDR3 sequence reads: CASSPRVGAYEQYF. The DNA for the CDR3 is TGCGCCAGCAGCCCTCGCGTCGGGGCCTACGAGCAGTACTTC.

This clone was counted at least ten times. The CDR3 loop reads CASTWTGYGYTF. CDR3 coding DNA: TGTGCCAGCACCTGGACAGGTTACGGCTACACCTTC. The chain couples TRBV7-2 to TRBJ1-2; 7 nucleotides align to TRBD1. The CDR3 contains 12 residues. Germline lookup yields CDR1 SGHTA and CDR2 FQGNSA. After removal of 7 bases from V and 8 bases from J, the junction contained 7 bases not matched to a gene.

The chain joins TRBV29-1 to TRBJ2-7; 8 bases align to TRBD1. The germline gives CDR1 SQVTM, CDR2 ANQGSEA. V shed 4 bases and J 3 bases; nucleotides not matched to a gene: 11. The CDR3 is 15 residues long. The chain's CDR3 is CSVGRQGTLVYEQYF. DNA of the CDR3: TGCAGCGTTGGGAGACAGGGGACGTTAGTCTACGAGCAGTACTTC.

This clone has at least ten counts. The rearrangement joins TRBV7-2 to TRBJ2-1; the D gene is possibly TRBD2 (5 bases). The CDR3 consists of 14 residues. CDR1 is SGHTA and CDR2 is FQGNSA in the germline V gene. Deletions cut 5 bases from V and 3 bases from J, with 11 bases between. DNA for the CDR3: TGTGCCAGCAGCGACTCGGGGAGCTACAATGAGCAGTTCTTC. Its protein is CASSDSGSYNEQFF.

The V call is TRBV15, the J call TRBJ2-5; 11 positions match TRBD2. CDR3 length equals 14 residues. After removal of 7 bases from V and 3 bases from J, the junction contained 4 bases not matched to a gene. From germline, CDR1 is LNHNV and CDR2 YYDKDF (reference sequence). CDR3 DNA: TGTGCCACCAATGCGGGACTAGCGGAAGAGACCCAGTACTTC. Translating gives CATNAGLAEETQYF.

This clone has at least ten counts. The genes are TRBV4-1 and TRBJ2-1; no clear D gene. Deletions cut 2 bases from V and 7 bases from J, with 9 bases between. The germline gives CDR1 MGHRA, CDR2 YSYEKL. This CDR3 contains 13 residues. In DNA form, the CDR3 reads TGCGCCAGCAGCCAAAGACTTCCTAATGAGCAGTTCTTC. Amino acid sequence: CASSQRLPNEQFF.